This T cell receptor beta chain was recovered during a study of long-term antiretroviral therapy in people with HIV. Study results and limitations: Information on adherence, resistance and therapy changes was unavailable.

To note about this clone: The antigen is unknown.

Germline lookup yields CDR1 LNHDA and CDR2 SQIVND (reference sequence). With 3 bases removed from V and 0 bases from J, the gap between germline ends came to 6 bases. This CDR3 region has 13 residues. Survey-level immunoSEQ v3.0 assays were run. Sequencing used immunoSEQ multiplex PCR; TCRdb keeps in-frame clones, though not all of them. The table lists roughly 19,000 clones, around four fifths of them singletons. The chain combines TRBV19 with TRBJ2-7; no clear D. This clonotype was obtained from a woman aged 40 to 50 with HIV. The sample consisted of unsorted PBMCs, taken 1.2 years after starting antiretroviral therapy. The CDR3 DNA reads as TGTGCCAGTAGTATCCTCGTCTCCTACGAGCAGTACTTC. It specifies CASSILVSYEQYF.